Listed here are 9 T cell receptor beta chains from one sample, sequenced in a study of T cell clonality in common variable immunodeficiency. This table comes from immunoSEQ multiplex PCR, and its TCRdb copy is limited to in-frame clones, with some not included. The sample has under 40,000 clones, none seen only once. Sequencing used peripheral blood mononuclear cells. Receptors originate from a person aged 18 to 70 in good health.

This clone was seen ten or more times. The read falls 3 residues short of the CDR3 end, and the missing part is taken from the germline J gene. The chain employs TRBV20-1 and TRBJ1-1; D is uncertain. This CDR3 contains 12 residues. The V gene's germline CDR1 is DFQATT and CDR2 SNEGSKA (reference sequence). V dropped 6 bases and J dropped 0 bases, with 8 bases sitting between them. The CDR3: CSAPRMNTEAFF. The sequenced part of the CDR3 DNA is TGCAGTGCCCCGCGGATGAACACTGAA.

The sample holds many counts of this clone. An end of the junction differs from the germline gene, which may be a read error. The CDR3 extends 3 residues past the end of the read, so its final part is completed from the germline J gene. The chain carries TRBV4-2 and TRBJ1-3, with 7 bases lining up with TRBD1. Per germline, CDR1 LGHNA and CDR2 YNFKEQ. The CDR3 runs 16 residues. CDR3 in amino acids: CASSQVAGGRGNTIYF. The sequenced part of the CDR3 DNA is TGCGCCAGCAGCCAAGTGGCAGGGGGTCGTGGAAACACC.

Many counts were recorded for this clone. With the read ending 3 residues before the CDR3 end, the germline J gene is used to fill in that end. V usage is TRBV4-1 and J usage is TRBJ1-2, with TRBD1 matching over 9 bases. CDR3 length: 17 residues. Germline V gene lookup returns CDR1 MGHRA and CDR2 YSYEKL. Trimming at V came to 5 bases and at J to 4 bases, leaving 14 bases not matched to a gene. The CDR3 region is CASSTGGAYRSGYGYTF. The CDR3 DNA, read in part, is TGCGCCAGCAGCACAGGGGGCGCGTACCGTTCAGGCTATGGC.

This clone was counted many times. The sequenced part of the CDR3 DNA is TGCGCCAGCAGTCCAAAACGCGACAGGGACGAG. Encoded protein: CASSPKRDRDE. The whole CDR3 sequence is CASSPKRDRDEQYF. The gene calls are TRBV5-1 and TRBJ2-7; TRBD1 matches at 7 bases. The CDR3 end lies 3 residues beyond the end of the read and is filled in from the germline J gene. Germline CDR1 SGHRS, CDR2 YFSETQ. The CDR3 is made up of 14 amino acids. J gave up 5 bases and V 5 bases, and 10 bases lay outside the gene matches.

This clone was counted many times. The read terminates 3 residues before the CDR3 end, so the remaining end is supplied by the germline J gene. The genes are TRBV10-1 and TRBJ2-7; 7 nucleotides agree with TRBD2. CDR1 and CDR2 (germline): WNHNN, SYGVQD (reference sequence). The CDR3 extends over 13 amino acids. V lost 3 bases to trimming and J lost 2 bases; unmatched junction nucleotides: 1. The covered CDR3 bases are TGCGCCAGCAGTGATGGGGGGGCCTACGAG. Residues: CASSDGGAYE. The entire CDR3 reads CASSDGGAYEQYF.

This clone was observed at least ten times. Sequencing ends 3 residues short of the CDR3 end; the germline J gene provides the rest. V is TRBV4-1 and J is TRBJ2-3, with 7 bases fitting TRBD2. The CDR3 has 14 residues. From germline, CDR1 is MGHRA and CDR2 YSYEKL. V shed 2 bases and J 1 base; nucleotides not matched to a gene: 0. The CDR3 protein is CASSQRGGTDTQYF. Incomplete CDR3 DNA: TGCGCCAGCAGCCAACGGGGGGGCACAGATACG.

This clone was seen repeatedly, ten times or more. The CDR3 bases that were read are TGCGCCAGCAGCCAAGATAGTAGACAGGATAGCTACGAG. Encoded protein: CASSQDSRQDSYE. In full, the CDR3 is CASSQDSRQDSYEQYF. The gene calls are TRBV4-1 and TRBJ2-7; tentatively, D is TRBD1 (6 bases). Sequencing ends 3 residues short of the CDR3 end; the germline J gene provides the rest. Trimming shortened V by 0 bases and J by 3 bases, and 15 bases separated the two germline ends. Germline-derived CDR1 and CDR2 are MGHRA and YSYEKL. The CDR3 contains 16 residues.

This clone was recorded at least ten times. The observed sequence ends 3 residues before the CDR3 terminus, with the missing tail filled in from the germline J gene. The gene calls are TRBV7-3 and TRBJ2-2; unclear D gene. There are 13 residues in the CDR3. V lost 1 base, J lost 5 bases, and 5 bases lay in between. CDR1 and CDR2 from the germline V gene are SGHTA and FQGTGA. The CDR3 region is CASSLKRTGELFF. The covered CDR3 bases are TGTGCCAGCAGCTTAAAACGGACCGGGGAG. The complete variable domain, with remaining parts taken from reference TRBV7-3 and TRBJ2-2, reads GAGVSQTPSNKVTEKGKYVELRCDPISGHTALYWYRQSLGQGPEFLIYFQGTGAADDSGLPNDRFFAVRPEGSVSTLKIQRTERGDSAVYLCASSLKRTGELFFGEGSRLTVL.

This clone appeared many times. The read ends 3 residues early relative to the CDR3; the germline J gene fills the gap. The genes are TRBV5-1 and TRBJ2-3; D is perhaps TRBD1 (5 bases). The CDR3 sequence is 15 residues long. Trimming removed 4 bases from V and 2 bases from J, with 14 bases in between. Germline CDR1 SGHRS, CDR2 YFSETQ. The sequenced part of the CDR3 DNA is TGCGCCAGCAGCCGCAGACAGACTTCCACAGATACG. Its protein product is CASSRRQTSTDT. In full, the CDR3 is CASSRRQTSTDTQYF.